The 22 T cell receptor beta chains listed next were all sequenced from one sample in a study of neoadjuvant anti-PD-1 for oral cavity cancer. TCRdb keeps only in-frame clones here, not all; method: immunoSEQ multiplex PCR. Counted here are roughly 23,000 clones, around 43% occurring once; the ten biggest clones make up around 40%. Time point given: after neoadjuvant nivolumab, at surgical resection. Sequencing was performed on tumor tissue, taken after nivolumab (anti-PD-1) treatment. The receptors shown here come from a person aged 35 to 85 with oral cavity squamous cell carcinoma.

This clone was found a few times. The genes are TRBV10-2 and TRBJ1-5; 10 bases are shared with TRBD1. The CDR3 runs 15 residues. The germline CDR1 and CDR2 sequences are WSHSY and SAAADI. The V segment lost 6 bases and the J segment 8 bases; nucleotides outside the gene matches: 10. The CDR3 DNA sequence: TGCGCCAGCAGGGGGACAGGGGCCGAGGGGAAGCCCCAGCATTTT. This translates into CASRGTGAEGKPQHF.

Sample share makes this clone medium-sized. The V call is TRBV7-2, the J call TRBJ2-7; unclear D gene. Germline loops: CDR1 SGHTA, CDR2 FQGNSA. The V and J ends lost 1 base and 3 bases respectively, with 4 bases between them. The CDR3 totals 12 residues. The CDR3 loop is CASSLVFYEQYF. The CDR3 DNA reads as TGTGCCAGCAGCTTAGTTTTCTACGAGCAGTACTTC.

The rearrangement uses TRBV7-9 and TRBJ2-3; D could derive from TRBD1 or TRBD2 (5 bases each). The ends were cut back, 5 bases at V and 1 base at J, with 13 bases in the middle. CDR1 is SEHNR and CDR2 is FQNEAQ in the germline V gene (reference sequence). The CDR3 runs to 15 residues. The DNA for the CDR3 is TGTGCCAGCAGCCTGACAGTGGAGGGCACAGATACGCAGTATTTT. It is translated as CASSLTVEGTDTQYF.

This sequence joins TRBV2 and TRBJ1-1, with a weak D call TRBD1 (5 bases). Germline lookup yields CDR1 SNHLY and CDR2 FYNNEI. The CDR3 sequence is 13 residues long. With 6 bases removed from V and 7 bases from J, the gap between germline ends came to 15 bases. For the CDR3, the DNA is TGTGCCAGCAGGGAACAAGGACACCATGAAGCTTTCTTT. It translates to CASREQGHHEAFF. Looking up the rest from reference TRBV2 and TRBJ1-1 gives the full variable domain: EPEVTQTPSHQVTQMGQEVILRCVPISNHLYFYWYRQILGQKVEFLVSFYNNEISEKSEIFDDQFSVERPDGSNFTLKIRSTKLEDSAMYFCASREQGHHEAFFGQGTRLTVV.

The chain combines TRBV2 with TRBJ1-5, with D uncertain. The CDR3 is 13 residues long. The V end lost 11 bases, the J end lost 4 bases, and 15 bases lay between the germline ends. In germline, CDR1 is SNHLY, CDR2 FYNNEI. DNA of the CDR3: TGTGCCTGCCAAGGTACCGGTAATCAGCCCCAGCATTTT. Amino acids: CACQGTGNQPQHF.

This chain joins TRBV4-2 and TRBJ1-6; 8 nucleotides match TRBD1. The CDR3 has 15 residues. With 5 bases clipped from V and 10 bases from J, the junction kept 10 bases outside the gene matches. From germline, CDR1 is LGHNA and CDR2 YNFKEQ. The CDR3 bases are TGTGCCAGCAGCTACCAAGGACAGGGCGAGTCACCCCTCCACTTT. Translated, it gives CASSYQGQGESPLHF.

This clone has a count of ten or more. The chain couples TRBV28 to TRBJ2-5; D call uncertain. The germline gives CDR1 MDHEN, CDR2 SYDVKM. This CDR3 region has 11 residues. Between the trimmed V and J ends, which lost 6 bases and 2 bases, there was a span of 4 bases. CDR3 sequence (DNA): TGTGCCAGCAGGACTCAAGAGACCCAGTACTTC. It is translated as CASRTQETQYF.

V and J are TRBV5-6 and TRBJ2-7; no clear D. The CDR3 has 14 amino acids. The germline V gene encodes CDR1 SGHDT and CDR2 YYEEEE. V lost 5 bases to trimming and J lost 0 bases, with 12 bases between them. CDR3: CASSYSGVSYEQYF. The CDR3 DNA is TGTGCCAGCAGTTATTCCGGAGTCTCCTACGAGCAGTACTTC.

The chain is built from TRBV14 and TRBJ2-3; D unclear. V was clipped by 4 bases and J by 0 bases, with 14 bases between them. The germline CDR1 and CDR2 sequences are SGHDN and FVKESK. CDR3 length: 16 amino acids. The CDR3 loop is CASSRRTGGSTDTQYF. The CDR3 nucleotides are TGTGCCAGCAGCCGCCGGACGGGTGGGAGCACAGATACGCAGTATTTT.

The V call is TRBV7-9, the J call TRBJ1-1; D unresolved. The CDR3 contains 13 residues. CDR1 SEHNR and CDR2 FQNEAQ come from the germline V gene (reference sequence). V was trimmed by 2 bases and J by 1 base, leaving 5 bases between them. In DNA, the CDR3 is TGTGCCAGCAGCTTAACGGAGAACACTGAAGCTTTCTTT. Protein: CASSLTENTEAFF.

J is TRBJ2-7 and V is TRBV5-6; 7 positions match TRBD2. The CDR3 has 13 residues. Looked up from germline, CDR1 is SGHDT and CDR2 is YYEEEE. The junction had 6 bases not matched to a gene; V was cut back by 4 bases and J by 5 bases. The CDR3 DNA is TGTGCCAGCAGCAGGACTAGTTTGAACGAGCAGTACTTC. Protein product: CASSRTSLNEQYF.

This clone has only a few counts. The CDR3 DNA follows: TGTGCCAGCAGCATGCCGACTAGTGCAGAGACCCAGTACTTC. Amino acids: CASSMPTSAETQYF. The chain joins TRBV7-2 to TRBJ2-5, with a tentative D call TRBD2 (6 bases). Germline V lookup: CDR1 SGHTA, CDR2 FQGNSA. V gave up 5 bases and J gave up 4 bases, with 14 bases separating them. The CDR3 has 14 amino acids.

The genes are TRBV10-1 and TRBJ2-3; D tentatively fits TRBD1 or TRBD2 (5 bases each). Germline CDR1 reads WNHNN; CDR2 reads SYGVQD (reference sequence). V lost 0 bases and J lost 10, with 11 bases in between. The CDR3 runs 13 residues. CDR3 sequence reads: CASSESRQGAQYF. CDR3 in DNA: TGCGCCAGCAGTGAGTCGAGGCAGGGAGCGCAGTATTTT.

V gene TRBV6-5 combines with J gene TRBJ1-3, with D possibly being TRBD1 (5 bases). From germline, CDR1 is MNHEY and CDR2 SVGAGI. The CDR3 length is 12 residues. V was shortened by 9 bases and J by 4 bases, with 10 bases between the two germline ends. The CDR3: CASSGLGNTIYF. As DNA, the CDR3 is TGTGCCAGTTCAGGGTTGGGAAACACCATATATTTT.

By sample share, this clone is medium-sized. The CDR3 nucleotides read TGTGCCAGCAGGTCAGGGGATTCACCCCTCCACTTT. Translated, it gives CASRSGDSPLHF. The rearrangement links TRBV9 to TRBJ1-6, with a weak D call TRBD1 (6 bases). There are 12 residues in the CDR3. The germline V gene encodes CDR1 SGDLS and CDR2 YYNGEE. V lost 5 bases and J lost 8, with 8 bases in between.

This chain joins TRBV4-3 and TRBJ1-1; TRBD1 is a possible D gene (5 bases). Trimming removed 3 bases from V and 4 bases from J, with 15 bases in between. This CDR3 has 15 residues. Germline loops: CDR1 LGHNA, CDR2 YSLEER. The CDR3 sequence is CASSHAGSGGTEAFF. CDR3 nucleotides: TGCGCCAGCAGCCACGCAGGGTCCGGGGGCACTGAAGCTTTCTTT.

The chain uses TRBV11-2 and TRBJ1-2; the match to TRBD1 covers 7 bases. The CDR3 spans 14 residues. V dropped 5 bases and J dropped 6; count of bases not matched to a gene: 9. The germline CDR1 and CDR2 sequences are SGHAT and FQNNGV. The CDR3 reads CASSRGGRGNGYTF. DNA for the CDR3: TGTGCCAGCAGCAGAGGGGGCAGGGGCAATGGCTACACCTTC.

The genes are TRBV5-1 and TRBJ1-5; 8 positions agree with TRBD1. CDR3 length: 16 amino acids. Looked up from germline, CDR1 is SGHRS and CDR2 is YFSETQ. The V and J ends lost 4 bases and 0 bases, in that order; junction bases with no gene match: 6. The CDR3, as DNA: TGCGCCAGCAGCCTGGGGACAGGCATTAGCAATCAGCCCCAGCATTTT. Translating it yields CASSLGTGISNQPQHF. The whole variable domain, filled in from reference TRBV5-1 and TRBJ1-5, reads KAGVTQTPRYLIKTRGQQVTLSCSPISGHRSVSWYQQTPGQGLQFLFEYFSETQRNKGNFPGRFSGRQFSNSRSEMNVSTLELGDSALYLCASSLGTGISNQPQHFGDGTRLSIL.

The V and J genes are TRBV4-3 and TRBJ2-4; 12 nucleotides match TRBD2. Germline CDR1 LGHNA, CDR2 YSLEER. This CDR3 contains 17 residues. V was clipped by 1 base and J by 3 bases; unmatched bases: 4. The CDR3 DNA reads TGCGCCAGCAGCCAAGGCCTAGCGGGGGGGGGCAAAAACATTCAGTACTTC. Translated: CASSQGLAGGGKNIQYF.

This sequence joins TRBV4-3 and TRBJ2-2; D is perhaps TRBD1 (5 bases). The CDR3 contains 18 residues. Looked up from germline, CDR1 is LGHNA and CDR2 is YSLEER. Trimming stripped 0 bases from V and 0 bases from J, with 14 bases between. The CDR3 DNA follows: TGCGCCAGCAGCCAAGATCTAGGCAGGGCCTCGAACACCGGGGAGCTGTTTTTT. This codes for CASSQDLGRASNTGELFF.

The chain links TRBV2 to TRBJ2-1; no clear D. V shed 3 bases and J shed 5 bases, with 14 bases lying between them. Germline V gene data show CDR1 as SNHLY and CDR2 as FYNNEI. CDR3 length: 15 residues. Written as DNA, the CDR3 is TGTGCCAGCAGTGAGGGATTTTATAGCCACAATGAGCAGTTCTTC. Residues: CASSEGFYSHNEQFF.

The rearrangement links TRBV11-3 to TRBJ2-7; 14 nucleotides line up with TRBD2. Germline V CDR1 and CDR2: SGHNT, YENEEA. Losses at the gene ends were 5 bases for V and 4 bases for J; bases not matched to a gene: 4. The CDR3 runs to 15 residues. Here the CDR3 reads CASSKTSGGEYEQYF. CDR3 in DNA: TGTGCCAGCAGCAAGACTAGCGGGGGGGAGTACGAGCAGTACTTC.